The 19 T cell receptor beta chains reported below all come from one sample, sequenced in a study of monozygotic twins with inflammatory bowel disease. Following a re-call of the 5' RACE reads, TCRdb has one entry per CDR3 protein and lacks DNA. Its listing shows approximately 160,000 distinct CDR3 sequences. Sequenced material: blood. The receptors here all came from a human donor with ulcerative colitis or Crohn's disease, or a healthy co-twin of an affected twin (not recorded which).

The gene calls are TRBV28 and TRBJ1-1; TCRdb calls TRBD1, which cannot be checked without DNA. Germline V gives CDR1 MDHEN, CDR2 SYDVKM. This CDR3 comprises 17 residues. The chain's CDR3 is CASSLSAPGTYRTEAFF.

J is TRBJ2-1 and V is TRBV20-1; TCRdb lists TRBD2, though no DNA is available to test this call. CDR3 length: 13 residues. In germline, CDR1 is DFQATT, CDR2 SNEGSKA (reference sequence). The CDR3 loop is CSARDGRENEQFF.

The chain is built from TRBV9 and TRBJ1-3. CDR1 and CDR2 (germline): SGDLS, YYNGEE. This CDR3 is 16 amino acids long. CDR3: CASTSSETDSGNTIYF.

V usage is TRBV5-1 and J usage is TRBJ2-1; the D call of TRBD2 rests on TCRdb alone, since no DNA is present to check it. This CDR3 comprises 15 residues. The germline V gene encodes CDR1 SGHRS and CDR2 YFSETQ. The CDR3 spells CASSQDYSSYNEQFF.

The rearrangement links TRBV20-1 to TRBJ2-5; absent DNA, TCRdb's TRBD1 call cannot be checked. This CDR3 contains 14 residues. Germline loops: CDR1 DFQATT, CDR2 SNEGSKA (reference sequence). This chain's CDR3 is CSARGTGGTGTQYF.

The CDR3 spells CASSGTGTYEQYF. The chain combines TRBV7-9 with TRBJ2-7; TCRdb calls TRBD1, which cannot be checked without DNA. The germline V gene encodes CDR1 SEHNR and CDR2 FQNEAQ (reference sequence). CDR3 size: 13 residues.

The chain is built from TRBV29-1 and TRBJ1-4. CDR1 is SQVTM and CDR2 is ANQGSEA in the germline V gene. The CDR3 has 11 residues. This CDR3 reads CSVALNEKLFF.

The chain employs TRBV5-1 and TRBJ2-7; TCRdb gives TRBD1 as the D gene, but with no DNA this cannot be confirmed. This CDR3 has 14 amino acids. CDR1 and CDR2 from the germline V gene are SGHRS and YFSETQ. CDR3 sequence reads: CASSLEGGGYEQYF.

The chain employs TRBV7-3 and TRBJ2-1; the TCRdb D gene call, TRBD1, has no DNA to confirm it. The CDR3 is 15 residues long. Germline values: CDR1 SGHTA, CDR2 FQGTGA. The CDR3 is CASSIQGNPNNEQFF.

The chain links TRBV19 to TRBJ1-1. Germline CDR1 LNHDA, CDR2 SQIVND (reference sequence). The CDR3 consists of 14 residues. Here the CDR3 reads CASSRESMNTEAFF.

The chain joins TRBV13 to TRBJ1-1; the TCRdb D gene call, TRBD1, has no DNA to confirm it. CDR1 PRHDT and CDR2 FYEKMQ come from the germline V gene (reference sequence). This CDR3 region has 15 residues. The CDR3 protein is CASSLKWRGQGITFF.

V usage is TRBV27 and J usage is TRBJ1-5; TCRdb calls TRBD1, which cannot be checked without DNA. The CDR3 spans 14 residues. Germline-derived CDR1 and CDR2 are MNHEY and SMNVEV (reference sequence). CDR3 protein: CASSLGLWNQPQHF.

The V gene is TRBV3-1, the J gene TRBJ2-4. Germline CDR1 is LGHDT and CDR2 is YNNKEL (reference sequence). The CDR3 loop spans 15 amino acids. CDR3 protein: CASSPDRLEKNIQYF. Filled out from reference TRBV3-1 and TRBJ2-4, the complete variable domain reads DTAVSQTPKYLVTQMGNDKSIKCEQNLGHDTMYWYKQDSKKFLKIMFSYNNKELIINETVPNRFSPKSPDKAHLNLHINSLELGDSAVYFCASSPDRLEKNIQYFGAGTRLSVL.

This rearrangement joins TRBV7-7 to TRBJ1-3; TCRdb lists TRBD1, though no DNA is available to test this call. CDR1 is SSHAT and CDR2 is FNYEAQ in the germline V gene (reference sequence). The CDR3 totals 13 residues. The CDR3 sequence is CASSPPGGNTIYF.

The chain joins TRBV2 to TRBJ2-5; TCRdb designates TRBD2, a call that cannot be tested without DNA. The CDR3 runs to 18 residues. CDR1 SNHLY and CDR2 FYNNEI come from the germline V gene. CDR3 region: CASSHEGLAGGPREAQYF. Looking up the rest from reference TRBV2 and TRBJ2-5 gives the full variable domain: EPEVTQTPSHQVTQMGQEVILRCVPISNHLYFYWYRQILGQKVEFLVSFYNNEISEKSEIFDDQFSVERPDGSNFTLKIRSTKLEDSAMYFCASSHEGLAGGPREAQYFGPGTRLLVL.

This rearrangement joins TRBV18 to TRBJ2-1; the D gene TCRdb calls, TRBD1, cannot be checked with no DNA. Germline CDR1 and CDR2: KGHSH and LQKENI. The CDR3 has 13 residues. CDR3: CASSPGGSNEQFF.

The CDR3 protein is CASSSSVGSYNEQFF. V is TRBV11-2 and J is TRBJ2-1. The CDR3 has 15 amino acids. CDR1 is SGHAT, CDR2 FQNNGV, per germline.

CDR3 residues: CASSTSRFPTDTQYF. The gene calls are TRBV28 and TRBJ2-3. The length of the CDR3 is 15 residues. Germline loops: CDR1 MDHEN, CDR2 SYDVKM.

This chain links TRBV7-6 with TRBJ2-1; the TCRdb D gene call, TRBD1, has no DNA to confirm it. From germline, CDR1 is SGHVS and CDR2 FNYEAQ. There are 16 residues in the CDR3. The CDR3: CASSSLPGPRMYEQFF.